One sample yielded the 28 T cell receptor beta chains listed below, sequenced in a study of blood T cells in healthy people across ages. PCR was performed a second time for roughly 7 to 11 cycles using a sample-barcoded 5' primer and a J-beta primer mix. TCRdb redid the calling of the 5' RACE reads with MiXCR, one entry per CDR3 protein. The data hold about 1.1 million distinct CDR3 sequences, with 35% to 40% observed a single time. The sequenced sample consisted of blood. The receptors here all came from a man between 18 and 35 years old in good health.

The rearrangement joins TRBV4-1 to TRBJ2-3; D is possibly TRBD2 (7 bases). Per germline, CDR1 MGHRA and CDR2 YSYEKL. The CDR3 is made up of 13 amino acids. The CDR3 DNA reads TGCGCGCTGGGGGGGGCTGTCGCAGATACGCAGTATTTT. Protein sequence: CALGGAVADTQYF.

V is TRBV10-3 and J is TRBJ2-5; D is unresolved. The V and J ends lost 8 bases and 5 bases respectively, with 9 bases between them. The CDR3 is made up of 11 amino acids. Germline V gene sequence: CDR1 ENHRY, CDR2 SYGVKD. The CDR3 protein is CAIGVGETQYF. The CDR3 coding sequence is TGTGCCATCGGAGTAGGGGAGACCCAGTACTTC.

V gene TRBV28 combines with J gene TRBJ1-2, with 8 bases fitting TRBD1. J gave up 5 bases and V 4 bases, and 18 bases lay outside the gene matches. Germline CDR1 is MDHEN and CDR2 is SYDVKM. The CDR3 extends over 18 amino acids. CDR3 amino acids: CASSSYARPTGEGYGYTF. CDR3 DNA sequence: TGTGCCAGCAGTTCATACGCCCGACCGACAGGGGAGGGGTATGGCTACACCTTC.

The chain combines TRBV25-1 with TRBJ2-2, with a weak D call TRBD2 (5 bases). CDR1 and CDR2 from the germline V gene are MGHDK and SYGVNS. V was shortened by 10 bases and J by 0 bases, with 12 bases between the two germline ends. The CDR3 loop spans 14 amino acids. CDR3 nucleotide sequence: TGTGCCACCTCGGACTTCACGAACACCGGGGAGCTGTTTTTT. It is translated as CATSDFTNTGELFF.

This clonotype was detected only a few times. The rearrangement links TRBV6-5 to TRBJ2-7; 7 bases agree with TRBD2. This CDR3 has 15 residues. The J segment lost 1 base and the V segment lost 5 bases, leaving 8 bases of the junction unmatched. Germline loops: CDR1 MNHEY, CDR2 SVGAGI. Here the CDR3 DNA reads TGTGCCAGCAGTCCCCGGGACTACCGTTCCTACGAGCAGTACTTC. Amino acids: CASSPRDYRSYEQYF.

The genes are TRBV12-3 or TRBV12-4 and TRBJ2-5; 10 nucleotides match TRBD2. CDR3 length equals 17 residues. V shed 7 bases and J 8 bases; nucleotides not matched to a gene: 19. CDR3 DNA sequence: TGTGCCAGCACCTTAGGAGGGGGGACTAGCGCGGTTCGAACCCAGTACTTC. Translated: CASTLGGGTSAVRTQYF.

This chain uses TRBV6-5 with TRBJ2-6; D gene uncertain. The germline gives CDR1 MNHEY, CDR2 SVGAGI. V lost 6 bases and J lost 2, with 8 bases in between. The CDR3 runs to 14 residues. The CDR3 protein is CASSPRAGANVLTF. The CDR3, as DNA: TGTGCCAGCAGCCCCCGGGCTGGGGCCAACGTCCTGACTTTC.

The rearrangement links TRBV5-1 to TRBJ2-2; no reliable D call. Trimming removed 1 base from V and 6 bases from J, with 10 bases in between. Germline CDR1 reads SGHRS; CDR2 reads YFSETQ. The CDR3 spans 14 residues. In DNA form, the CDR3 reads TGCGCCAGCAGCTTGCGGGTTGGAGCCGGGGAGCTGTTTTTT. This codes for CASSLRVGAGELFF.

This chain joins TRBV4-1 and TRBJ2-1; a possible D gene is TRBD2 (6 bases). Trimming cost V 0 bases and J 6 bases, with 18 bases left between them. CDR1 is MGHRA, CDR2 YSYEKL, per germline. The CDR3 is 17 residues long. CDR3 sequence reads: CASSQDGSGRPPNEQFF. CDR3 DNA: TGCGCCAGCAGCCAAGATGGATCGGGGAGGCCCCCCAATGAGCAGTTCTTC.

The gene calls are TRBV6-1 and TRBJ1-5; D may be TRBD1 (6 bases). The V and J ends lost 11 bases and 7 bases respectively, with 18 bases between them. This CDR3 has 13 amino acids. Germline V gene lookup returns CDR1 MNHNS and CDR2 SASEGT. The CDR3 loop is CACNRDGRQPQHF. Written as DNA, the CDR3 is TGTGCCTGCAACAGGGATGGTAGACAGCCCCAGCATTTT.

The CDR3 DNA reads as TGTGCCAGCAGCTTAGCGTTCCGGGACAGGCCATTAGACTATGGCTACACCTTC. Residues: CASSLAFRDRPLDYGYTF. The chain employs TRBV7-9 and TRBJ1-2; TRBD1 matches 8 bases. This CDR3 contains 18 residues. V trimming: 0 bases; J trimming: 3 bases; junction bases outside the gene matches: 12. The germline V gene encodes CDR1 SEHNR and CDR2 FQNEAQ (reference sequence).

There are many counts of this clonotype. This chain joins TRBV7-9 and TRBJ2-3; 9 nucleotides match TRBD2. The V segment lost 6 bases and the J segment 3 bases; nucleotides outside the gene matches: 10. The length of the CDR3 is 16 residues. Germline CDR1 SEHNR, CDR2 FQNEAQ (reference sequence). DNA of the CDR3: TGTGCCAGCAGTTTTGGACTAGCGCCGGAGACAGATACGCAGTATTTT. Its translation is CASSFGLAPETDTQYF.

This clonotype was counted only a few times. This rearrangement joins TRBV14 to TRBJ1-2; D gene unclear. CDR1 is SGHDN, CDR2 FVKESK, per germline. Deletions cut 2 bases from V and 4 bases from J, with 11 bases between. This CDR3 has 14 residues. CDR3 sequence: CASSQRALPYGYTF. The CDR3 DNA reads TGTGCCAGCAGCCAAAGGGCCCTACCCTATGGCTACACCTTC.

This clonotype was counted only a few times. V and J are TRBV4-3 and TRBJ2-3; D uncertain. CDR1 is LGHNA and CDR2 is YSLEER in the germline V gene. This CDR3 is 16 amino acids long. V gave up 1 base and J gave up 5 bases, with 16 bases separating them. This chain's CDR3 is CASSQGQAREKDTQYF. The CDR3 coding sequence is TGCGCCAGCAGCCAAGGACAAGCCAGAGAGAAAGATACGCAGTATTTT.

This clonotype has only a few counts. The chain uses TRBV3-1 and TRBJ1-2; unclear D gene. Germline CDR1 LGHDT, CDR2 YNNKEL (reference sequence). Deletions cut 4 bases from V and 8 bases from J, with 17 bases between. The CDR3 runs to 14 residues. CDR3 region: CASSPPREIWGYTF. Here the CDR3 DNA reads TGTGCCAGCAGCCCCCCTAGAGAAATTTGGGGCTACACCTTC. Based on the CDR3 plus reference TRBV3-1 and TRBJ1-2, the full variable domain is DTAVSQTPKYLVTQMGNDKSIKCEQNLGHDTMYWYKQDSKKFLKIMFSYNNKELIINETVPNRFSPKSPDKAHLNLHINSLELGDSAVYFCASSPPREIWGYTFGSGTRLTVV.

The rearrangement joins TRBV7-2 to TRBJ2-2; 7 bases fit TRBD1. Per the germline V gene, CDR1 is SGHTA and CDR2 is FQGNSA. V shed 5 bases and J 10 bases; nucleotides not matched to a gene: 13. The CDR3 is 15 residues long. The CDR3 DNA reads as TGTGCCAGCAGCGCCGAGACAGGGAGAGAGGAGGAGCTGTTTTTT. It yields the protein CASSAETGREEELFF.

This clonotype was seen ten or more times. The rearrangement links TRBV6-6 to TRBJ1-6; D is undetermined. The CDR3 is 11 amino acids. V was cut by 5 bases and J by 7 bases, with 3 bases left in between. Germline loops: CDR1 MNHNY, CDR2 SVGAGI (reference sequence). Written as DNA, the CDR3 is TGTGCCAGCAGTCAAAATTCACCCCTCCACTTT. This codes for CASSQNSPLHF.

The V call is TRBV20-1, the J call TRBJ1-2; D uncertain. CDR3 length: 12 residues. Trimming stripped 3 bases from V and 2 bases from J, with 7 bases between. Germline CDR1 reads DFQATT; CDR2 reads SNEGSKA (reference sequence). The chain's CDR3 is CSASTQNYGYTF. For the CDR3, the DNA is TGCAGTGCTAGCACCCAAAACTATGGCTACACCTTC.

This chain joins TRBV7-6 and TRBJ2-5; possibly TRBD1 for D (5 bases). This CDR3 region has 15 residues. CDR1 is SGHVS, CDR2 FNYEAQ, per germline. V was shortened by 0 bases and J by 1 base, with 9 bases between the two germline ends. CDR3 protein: CASSLAQGFQETQYF. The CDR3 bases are TGTGCCAGCAGCTTAGCGCAGGGCTTCCAAGAGACCCAGTACTTC.

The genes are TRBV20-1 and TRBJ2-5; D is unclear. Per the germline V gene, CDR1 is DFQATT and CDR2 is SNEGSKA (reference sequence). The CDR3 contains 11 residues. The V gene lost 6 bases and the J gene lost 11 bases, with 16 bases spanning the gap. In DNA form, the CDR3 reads TGCAGTGCAGAGACTGCCCCTGAGCAGTACTTC. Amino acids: CSAETAPEQYF.

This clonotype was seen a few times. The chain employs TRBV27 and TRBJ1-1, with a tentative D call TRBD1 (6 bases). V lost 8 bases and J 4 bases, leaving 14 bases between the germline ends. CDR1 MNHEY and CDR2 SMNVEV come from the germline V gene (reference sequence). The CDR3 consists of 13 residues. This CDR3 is CASRRQAVTEAFF. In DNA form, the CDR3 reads TGTGCCAGCCGCCGACAGGCGGTCACTGAAGCTTTCTTT.

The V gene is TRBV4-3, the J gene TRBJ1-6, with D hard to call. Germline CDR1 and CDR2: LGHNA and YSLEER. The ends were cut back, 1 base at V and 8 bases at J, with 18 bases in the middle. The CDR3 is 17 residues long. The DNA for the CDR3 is TGCGCCAGCAGCCAAGGACCCGGATTGGATCGGGATTCACCCCTCCACTTT. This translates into CASSQGPGLDRDSPLHF.

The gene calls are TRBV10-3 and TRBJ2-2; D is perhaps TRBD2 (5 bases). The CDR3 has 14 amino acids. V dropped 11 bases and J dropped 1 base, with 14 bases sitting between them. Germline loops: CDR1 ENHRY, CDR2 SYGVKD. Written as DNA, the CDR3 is TGTGCCGTCCGACCGGGAATGAACACCGGGGAGCTGTTTTTT. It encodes CAVRPGMNTGELFF.

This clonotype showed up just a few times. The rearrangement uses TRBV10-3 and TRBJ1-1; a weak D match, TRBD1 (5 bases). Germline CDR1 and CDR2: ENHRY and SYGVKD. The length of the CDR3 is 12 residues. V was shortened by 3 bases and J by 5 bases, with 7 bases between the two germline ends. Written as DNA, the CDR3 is TGTGCCATCAGTGATCGGGGGACTGAAGCTTTCTTT. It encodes CAISDRGTEAFF.

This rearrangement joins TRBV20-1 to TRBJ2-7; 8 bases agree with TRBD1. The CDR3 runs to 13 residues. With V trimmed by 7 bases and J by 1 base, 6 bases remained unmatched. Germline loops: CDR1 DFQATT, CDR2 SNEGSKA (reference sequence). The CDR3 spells CSVNGQGSYEQYF. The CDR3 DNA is TGCAGTGTCAACGGACAGGGTTCCTACGAGCAGTACTTC.

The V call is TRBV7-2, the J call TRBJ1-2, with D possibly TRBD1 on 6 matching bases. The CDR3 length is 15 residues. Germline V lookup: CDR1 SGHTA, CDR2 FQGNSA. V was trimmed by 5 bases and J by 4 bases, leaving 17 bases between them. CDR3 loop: CASSQGQGTIYGYTF. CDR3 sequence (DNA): TGTGCCAGCAGCCAAGGGCAGGGGACCATCTATGGCTACACCTTC.

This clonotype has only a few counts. The CDR3 sequence: CASSQSWNSYYGYTF. In DNA, the CDR3 is TGTGCCAGCAGCCAATCTTGGAACAGCTACTATGGCTACACCTTC. The chain combines TRBV16 with TRBJ1-2, with unresolved D. Trimming removed 0 bases at V and 3 bases at J, with 11 bases between. The CDR3 sequence is 15 residues long. The germline CDR1 and CDR2 sequences are KGHSY and FQNENV.

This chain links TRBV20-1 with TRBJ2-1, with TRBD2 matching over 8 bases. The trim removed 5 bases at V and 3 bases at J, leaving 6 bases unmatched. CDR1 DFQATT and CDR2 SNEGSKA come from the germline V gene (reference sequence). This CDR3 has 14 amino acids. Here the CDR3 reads CSASPAGGYNEQFF. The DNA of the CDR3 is TGCAGTGCTTCACCTGCGGGAGGCTACAATGAGCAGTTCTTC.